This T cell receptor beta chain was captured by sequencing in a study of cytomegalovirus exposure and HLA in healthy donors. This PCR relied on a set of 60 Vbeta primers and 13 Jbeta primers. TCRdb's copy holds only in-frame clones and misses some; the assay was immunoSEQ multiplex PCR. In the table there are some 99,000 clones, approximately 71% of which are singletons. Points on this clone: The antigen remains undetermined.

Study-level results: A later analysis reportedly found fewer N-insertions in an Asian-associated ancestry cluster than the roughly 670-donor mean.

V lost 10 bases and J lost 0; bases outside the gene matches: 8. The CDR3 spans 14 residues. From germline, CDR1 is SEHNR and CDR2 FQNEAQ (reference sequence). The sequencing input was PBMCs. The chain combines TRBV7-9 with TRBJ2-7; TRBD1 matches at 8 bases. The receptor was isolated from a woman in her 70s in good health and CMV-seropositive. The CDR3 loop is CATRDRTSSYEQYF. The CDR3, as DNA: TGTGCCACCAGGGACAGGACGAGCTCCTACGAGCAGTACTTC.